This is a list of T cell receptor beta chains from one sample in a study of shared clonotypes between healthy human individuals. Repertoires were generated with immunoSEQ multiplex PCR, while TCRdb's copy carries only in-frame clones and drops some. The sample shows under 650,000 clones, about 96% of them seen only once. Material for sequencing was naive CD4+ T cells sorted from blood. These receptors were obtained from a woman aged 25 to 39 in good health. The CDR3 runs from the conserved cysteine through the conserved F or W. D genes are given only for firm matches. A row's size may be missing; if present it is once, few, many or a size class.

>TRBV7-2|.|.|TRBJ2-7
CASSLEADAYEQYF
TGTGCCAGCAGCTTAGAAGCAGATGCCTACGAGCAGTACTTC
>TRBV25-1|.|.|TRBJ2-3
CASSESPMDTQYF
TGTGCCAGCAGTGAGAGCCCTATGGATACGCAGTATTTT
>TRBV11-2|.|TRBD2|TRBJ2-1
CASSSGTSGSFYEQFF
TGTGCCAGCAGCTCGGGGACTAGCGGGAGTTTCTATGAGCAGTTCTTC
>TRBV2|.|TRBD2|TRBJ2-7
CASSRSGLAGSYEQYF
TGTGCCAGCAGCCGGTCGGGACTAGCGGGATCCTACGAGCAGTACTTC
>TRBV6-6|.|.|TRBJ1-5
CASTQPQHF
TGTGCCAGCACTCAGCCCCAGCATTTT
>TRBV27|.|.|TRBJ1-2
CASREKWAVTYGYTF
TGTGCCAGCAGGGAAAAATGGGCAGTCACGTATGGCTACACCTTC
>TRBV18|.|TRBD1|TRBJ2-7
CASSPGQISREQYF
TGTGCCAGCTCACCGGGACAGATCTCGCGCGAGCAGTACTTC
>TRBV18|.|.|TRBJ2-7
CASSPKAADVYEQYF
TGTGCCAGCTCACCAAAGGCCGCGGATGTCTACGAGCAGTACTTC
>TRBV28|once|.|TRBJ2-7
CASSPALPAYEQYF
TGTGCCAGCAGCCCCGCCCTCCCCGCTTACGAGCAGTACTTC
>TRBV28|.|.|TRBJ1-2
CASSYLGDYGYTF
TGTGCCAGCAGTTATCTAGGTGACTATGGCTACACCTTC
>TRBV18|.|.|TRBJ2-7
CASSPRGQGGHEQYF
TGTGCCAGCTCACCACGTGGCCAGGGCGGGCACGAGCAGTACTTC
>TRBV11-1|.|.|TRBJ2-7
CASSLGRWVYEQYF
TGTGCCAGCAGCTTGGGTCGGTGGGTCTACGAGCAGTACTTC
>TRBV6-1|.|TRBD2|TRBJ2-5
CASSQGLAGQTQYF
TGTGCCAGCAGTCAAGGACTAGCGGGACAGACCCAGTACTTC
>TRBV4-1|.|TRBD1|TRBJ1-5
CASSQTRTGLIINQPQHF
TGCGCCAGCAGTCAAACCCGGACAGGGCTTATAATTAATCAGCCCCAGCATTTT
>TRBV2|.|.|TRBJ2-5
CASSDLRRAQYF
TGTGCCAGCAGTGACCTTAGGCGGGCCCAGTACTTC
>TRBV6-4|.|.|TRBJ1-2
CASRDGRGNYGYTF
TGTGCCAGCAGGGACGGAAGGGGCAACTATGGCTACACCTTC
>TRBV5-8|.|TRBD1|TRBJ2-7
CASSFLGRGYEQYF
TGTGCCAGCAGCTTTTTGGGCAGGGGGTACGAGCAGTACTTC
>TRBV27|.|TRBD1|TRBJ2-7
CASSRRQGAYEQYF
TGTGCCAGCAGTCGGAGACAGGGGGCCTACGAGCAGTACTTC
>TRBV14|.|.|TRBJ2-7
CASSQGLAGTYEQYF
TGTGCCAGCAGCCAAGGCTTGGCCGGGACCTACGAGCAGTACTTC
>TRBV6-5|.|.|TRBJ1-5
CASSYRQGNQPQHF
TGTGCCAGCAGTTACCGGCAGGGGAATCAGCCCCAGCATTTT
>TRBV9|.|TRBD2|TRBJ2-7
CASSVGPAGVYEQYF
TGTGCCAGCAGCGTAGGGCCAGCGGGAGTGTACGAGCAGTACTTC
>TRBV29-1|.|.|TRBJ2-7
CSVRGVHEQYF
TGCAGCGTTCGGGGCGTCCACGAGCAGTACTTC
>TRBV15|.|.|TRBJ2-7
CATSSDRSEQYF
TGTGCCACCAGCAGTGATAGGAGCGAGCAGTACTTC
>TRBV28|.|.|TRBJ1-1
CASSSGQPMNTEAFF
TGTGCCAGCAGTTCCGGACAGCCTATGAACACTGAAGCTTTCTTT
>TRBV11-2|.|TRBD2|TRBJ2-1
CASSPPFWAGGANEQFF
TGTGCCAGCAGCCCCCCTTTTTGGGCGGGAGGAGCGAATGAGCAGTTCTTC
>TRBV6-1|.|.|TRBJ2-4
CASSEIRGRELAKNIQYF
TGTGCCAGCAGTGAAATCAGGGGCAGGGAACTAGCCAAAAACATTCAGTACTTC
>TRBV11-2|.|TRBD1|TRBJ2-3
CASSPWGGQGIDTQYF
TGTGCCAGCAGCCCCTGGGGGGGACAGGGAATAGATACGCAGTATTTT
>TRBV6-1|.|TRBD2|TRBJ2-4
CASSEDTSGRVLAKNIQYF
TGTGCCAGCAGTGAGGACACTAGCGGGAGGGTGTTAGCCAAAAACATTCAGTACTTC
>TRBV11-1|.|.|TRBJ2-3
CASSSPAASSTDTQYF
TGTGCCAGCAGCTCACCGGCAGCGTCTAGCACAGATACGCAGTATTTT
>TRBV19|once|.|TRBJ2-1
CASSMVTSYNEQFF
TGTGCCAGTAGTATGGTGACTAGCTACAATGAGCAGTTCTTC
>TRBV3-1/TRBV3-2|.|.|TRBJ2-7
CASSHPLYF
TGTGCCAGCAGCCACCCCCTGTACTTC
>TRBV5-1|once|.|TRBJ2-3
CASSYLDTQYF
TGCGCCAGCAGCTACTTGGATACGCAGTATTTT
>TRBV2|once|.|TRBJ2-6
CASSKVFSGANVLTF
TGTGCCAGCAGTAAAGTCTTCTCTGGGGCCAACGTCCTGACTTTC
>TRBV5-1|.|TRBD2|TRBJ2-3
CASSLGSGIARRSTDTQYF
TGCGCCAGCAGCTTGGGGAGCGGGATTGCACGACGAAGCACAGATACGCAGTATTTT
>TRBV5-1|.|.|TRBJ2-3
CASSATDTQYF
TGCGCCAGCAGCGCTACAGATACGCAGTATTTT
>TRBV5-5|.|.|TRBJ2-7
CASSRQAYEQYF
TGTGCCAGCAGCCGACAGGCCTACGAGCAGTACTTC
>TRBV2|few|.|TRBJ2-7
CARGKEGQYF
TGTGCCAGGGGAAAAGAGGGACAGTACTTC
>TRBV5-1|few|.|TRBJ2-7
CASSNYYEQYF
TGCGCCAGCAGCAACTACTACGAGCAGTACTTC
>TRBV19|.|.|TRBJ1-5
CATSRGTNQPQHF
TGTGCCACCTCGCGGGGGACCAATCAGCCCCAGCATTTT
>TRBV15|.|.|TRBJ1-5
CATSRDWGLGQPQHF
TGTGCCACCAGCAGAGATTGGGGGTTGGGCCAGCCCCAGCATTTT
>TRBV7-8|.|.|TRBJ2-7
CASSLIEGYEQYF
TGTGCCAGCAGCTTAATCGAGGGCTACGAGCAGTACTTC
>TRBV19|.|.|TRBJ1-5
CASSIRAEGQPQHF
TGTGCCAGTAGTATACGGGCAGAAGGCCAGCCCCAGCATTTT
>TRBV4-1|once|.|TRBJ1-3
CASSQDMVNGNTIYF
TGCGCCAGCAGCCAAGATATGGTTAATGGAAACACCATATATTTT
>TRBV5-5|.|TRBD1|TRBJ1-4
CASSATGGDIEKLFF
TGTGCCAGCAGCGCAACAGGGGGAGATATTGAAAAACTGTTTTTT
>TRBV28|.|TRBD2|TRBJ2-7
CASRGGEGYNEQYF
TGTGCCAGCAGGGGAGGGGAGGGGTACAACGAGCAGTACTTC
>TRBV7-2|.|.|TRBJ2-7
CASSSVVGGNSYEQYF
TGTGCCAGCAGCTCGGTGGTTGGCGGGAACTCCTACGAGCAGTACTTC
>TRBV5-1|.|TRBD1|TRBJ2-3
CASSWTGEDTQYF
TGCGCCAGCAGCTGGACAGGGGAAGATACGCAGTATTTT
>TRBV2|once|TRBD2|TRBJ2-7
CASWGTSGRTSYEQYF
TGTGCCAGCTGGGGGACTAGCGGGAGGACCTCCTACGAGCAGTACTTC